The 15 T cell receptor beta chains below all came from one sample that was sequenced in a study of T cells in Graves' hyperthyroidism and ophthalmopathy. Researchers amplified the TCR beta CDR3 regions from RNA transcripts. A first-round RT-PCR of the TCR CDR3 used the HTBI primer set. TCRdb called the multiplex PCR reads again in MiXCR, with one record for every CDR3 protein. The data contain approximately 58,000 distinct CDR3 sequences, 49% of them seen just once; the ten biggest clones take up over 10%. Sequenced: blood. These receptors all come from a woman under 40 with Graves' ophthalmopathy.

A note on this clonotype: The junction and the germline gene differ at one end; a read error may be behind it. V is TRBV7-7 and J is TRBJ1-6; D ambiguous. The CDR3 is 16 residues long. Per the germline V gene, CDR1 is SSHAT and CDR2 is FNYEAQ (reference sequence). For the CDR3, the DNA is TGTGCTAGCAGCTTAACGAGGTCCCTGGGGAGGTCACCCCTCCACTTT. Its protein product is CASSLTRSLGRSPLHF.

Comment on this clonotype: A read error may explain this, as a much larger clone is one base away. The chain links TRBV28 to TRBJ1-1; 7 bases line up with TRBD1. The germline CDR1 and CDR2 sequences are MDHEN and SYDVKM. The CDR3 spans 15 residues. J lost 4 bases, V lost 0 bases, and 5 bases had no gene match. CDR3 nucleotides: TGTGCCAGCAGTTTATGGGCAGGGGGAGGCACTGAAGCTTTCTTT. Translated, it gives CASSLWAGGGTEAFF.

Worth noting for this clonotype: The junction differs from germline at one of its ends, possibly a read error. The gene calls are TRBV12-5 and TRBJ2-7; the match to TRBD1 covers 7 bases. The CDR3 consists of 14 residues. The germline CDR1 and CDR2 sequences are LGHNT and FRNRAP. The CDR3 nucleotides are TGTGCTGGTGGTTTGGCCGGGACAGCCTACGGGCAGTACTTC. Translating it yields CAGGLAGTAYGQYF.

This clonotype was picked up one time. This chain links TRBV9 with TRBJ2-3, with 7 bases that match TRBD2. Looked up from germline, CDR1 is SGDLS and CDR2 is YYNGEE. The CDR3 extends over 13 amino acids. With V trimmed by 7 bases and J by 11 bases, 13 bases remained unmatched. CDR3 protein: CASERLAGNEQYF. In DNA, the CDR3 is TGTGCCAGCGAGCGGTTAGCGGGCAATGAGCAGTATTTT.

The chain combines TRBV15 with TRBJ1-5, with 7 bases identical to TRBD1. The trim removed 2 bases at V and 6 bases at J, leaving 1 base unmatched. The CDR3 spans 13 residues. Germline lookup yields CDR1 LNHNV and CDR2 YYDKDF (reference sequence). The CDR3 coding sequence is TGTGCCACCAGCAGACACAGGGGTCAGCCCCAGCATTTT. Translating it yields CATSRHRGQPQHF.

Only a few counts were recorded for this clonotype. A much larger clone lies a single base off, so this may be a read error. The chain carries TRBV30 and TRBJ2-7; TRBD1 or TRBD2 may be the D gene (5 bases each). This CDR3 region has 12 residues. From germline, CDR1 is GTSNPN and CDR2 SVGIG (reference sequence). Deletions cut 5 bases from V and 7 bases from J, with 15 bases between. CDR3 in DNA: TGTGCCTGGGTGTCGAGGGGAAGGGAGCAGTACTTC. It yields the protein CAWVSRGREQYF.

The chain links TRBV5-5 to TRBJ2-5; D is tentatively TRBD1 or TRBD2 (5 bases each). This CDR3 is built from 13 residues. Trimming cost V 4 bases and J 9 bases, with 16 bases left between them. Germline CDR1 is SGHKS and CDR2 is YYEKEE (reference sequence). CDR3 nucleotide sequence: TGTGCCAGCAGCCCACGGGGCAAACAGCCCCAGTACTTC. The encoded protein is CASSPRGKQPQYF.

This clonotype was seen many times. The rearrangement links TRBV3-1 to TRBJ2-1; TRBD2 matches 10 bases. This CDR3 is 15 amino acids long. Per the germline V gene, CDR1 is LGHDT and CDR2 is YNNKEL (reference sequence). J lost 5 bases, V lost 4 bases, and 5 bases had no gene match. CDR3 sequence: CASSPLLAGDNEQFF. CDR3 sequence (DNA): TGTGCCAGCAGCCCACTCCTAGCGGGAGACAATGAGCAGTTCTTC.

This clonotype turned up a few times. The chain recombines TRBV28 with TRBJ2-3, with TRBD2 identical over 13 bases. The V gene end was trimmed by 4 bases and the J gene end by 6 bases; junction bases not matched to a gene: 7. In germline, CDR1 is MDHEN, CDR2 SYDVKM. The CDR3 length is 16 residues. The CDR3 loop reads CASSSLAGGGMDTQYF. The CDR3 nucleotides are TGTGCCAGCAGTTCACTAGCGGGAGGGGGGATGGATACGCAGTATTTT.

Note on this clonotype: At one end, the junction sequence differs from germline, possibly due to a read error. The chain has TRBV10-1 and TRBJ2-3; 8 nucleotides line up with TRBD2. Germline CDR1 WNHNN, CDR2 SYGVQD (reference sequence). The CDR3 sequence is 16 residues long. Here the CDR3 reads CASSESTAGGTDTQYF. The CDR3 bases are TGCGCCAGCAGTGAGTCGACGGCGGGAGGCACAGATACGCAATATTTT.

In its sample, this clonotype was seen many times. This chain's CDR3 is CASSSDRAFYGYTF. The CDR3 coding sequence is TGTGCCAGCAGCTCGGACAGGGCGTTCTATGGCTACACCTTC. V and J are TRBV5-4 and TRBJ1-2; 8 bases are shared with TRBD1. The CDR3 is 14 residues long. The germline gives CDR1 SGHNT, CDR2 YYREEE (reference sequence). V was pared by 3 bases and J by 4 bases, with 5 bases of the junction left unmatched.

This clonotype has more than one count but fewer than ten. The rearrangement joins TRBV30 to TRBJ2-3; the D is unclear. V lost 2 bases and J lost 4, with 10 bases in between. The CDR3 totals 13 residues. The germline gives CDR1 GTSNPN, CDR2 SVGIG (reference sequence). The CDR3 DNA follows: TGTGCCTGGAGTACGAATAGTGCAGATACGCAGTATTTT. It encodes CAWSTNSADTQYF.

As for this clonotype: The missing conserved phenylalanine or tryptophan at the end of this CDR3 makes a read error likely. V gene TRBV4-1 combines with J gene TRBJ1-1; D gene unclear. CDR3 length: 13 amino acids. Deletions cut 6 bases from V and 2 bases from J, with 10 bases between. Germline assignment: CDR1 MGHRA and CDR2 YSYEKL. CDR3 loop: CASSTGDNTEAFC. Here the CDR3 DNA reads TGCGCCAGCAGTACGGGTGACAACACTGAAGCTTTCTGT.

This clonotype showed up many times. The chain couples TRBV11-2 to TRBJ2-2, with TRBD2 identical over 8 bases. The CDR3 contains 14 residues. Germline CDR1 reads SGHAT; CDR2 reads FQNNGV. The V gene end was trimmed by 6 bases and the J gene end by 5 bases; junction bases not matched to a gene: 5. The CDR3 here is CASSYGTRTGELFF. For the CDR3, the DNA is TGTGCCAGCAGTTACGGGACTAGAACCGGGGAGCTGTTTTTT.

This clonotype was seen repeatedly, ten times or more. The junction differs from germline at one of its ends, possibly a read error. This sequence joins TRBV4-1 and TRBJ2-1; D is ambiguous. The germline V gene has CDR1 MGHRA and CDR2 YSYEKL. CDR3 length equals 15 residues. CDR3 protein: CASGQDGPSYNEQFF. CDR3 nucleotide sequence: TGCGCCAGCGGCCAAGATGGTCCATCCTACAATGAGCAGTTCTTC.